The 9 T cell receptor beta chains below all came from one sample that was sequenced in a study of T-cell reconstitution after alpha-beta-depleted transplantation in children. Unique molecular identifiers were used to barcode this TCRbeta library. TCRdb called the PCR reads again in MiXCR, with one record for every CDR3 protein. The data contain over 200,000 distinct CDR3 sequences, approximately 11% of them singletons. Sequenced material: PBMCs, taken before TCRalphabeta/CD19-depleted stem cell transplant. The source is a child under two years old with acute myeloid leukemia, due to receive a stem cell transplant.

This clonotype was counted between two and nine times. The J gene is TRBJ1-2, the V gene TRBV29-1, with 7 bases identical to TRBD1. The V gene end was trimmed by 2 bases and the J gene end by 9 bases; junction bases not matched to a gene: 6. The CDR3 has 12 residues. The germline V gene encodes CDR1 SQVTM and CDR2 ANQGSEA. The CDR3 reads CSVERDSERYTF. As DNA, the CDR3 is TGCAGCGTTGAAAGGGACAGCGAACGCTACACCTTC.

In its sample, this clonotype was seen many times. The CDR3 nucleotides are TGTGCCAGCAGCCTCCCCCGGGGACAGGGGACCACTGAAGCTTTCTTT. Translation gives CASSLPRGQGTTEAFF. The rearrangement links TRBV5-4 to TRBJ1-1, with 10 positions matching TRBD1. Trimming removed 4 bases from V and 4 bases from J; junction bases left unmatched: 10. CDR3 length: 16 amino acids. From germline, CDR1 is SGHNT and CDR2 YYREEE (reference sequence).

Many counts were recorded for this clonotype. The chain is built from TRBV3-1 and TRBJ2-7; 7 bases match TRBD1. Losses at the gene ends were 7 bases for V and 2 bases for J; bases not matched to a gene: 5. The CDR3 is 13 amino acids. Germline V gene data show CDR1 as LGHDT and CDR2 as YNNKEL (reference sequence). In nucleotides, the CDR3 is TGTGCCAGCACCAAACAGGGGACCTACGAGCAGTACTTC. It codes for CASTKQGTYEQYF.

Turning to this clonotype: This clone may be a read error of a much larger clone one base away. The chain recombines TRBV9 with TRBJ2-3; D remains ambiguous. Germline V CDR1 and CDR2: SGDLS, YYNGEE. The CDR3 is 13 residues long. V was pared by 3 bases and J by 2 bases, with 7 bases between. The DNA for the CDR3 is TGTGCCAGCAGCGGGAGATACACAGATACGCAGTATTTT. Translation: CASSGRYTDTQYF.

Many counts were recorded for this clonotype. The chain uses TRBV24-1 and TRBJ1-1; TRBD1 might be the D (5 bases). Trimming cost V 6 bases and J 1 base, with 14 bases left between them. The CDR3 has 15 amino acids. Germline CDR1 and CDR2: KGHDR and SFDVKD. This CDR3 is CATSKSGTGNTEAFF. The CDR3 DNA reads as TGTGCCACCAGTAAATCCGGGACGGGGAACACTGAAGCTTTCTTT.

In its sample, this clonotype was seen a few times. The chain is built from TRBV6-1 and TRBJ2-7; D unclear. V dropped 3 bases and J dropped 4 bases, with 4 bases sitting between them. CDR3 size: 11 residues. Germline CDR1 is MNHNS and CDR2 is SASEGT. The CDR3 here is CASSDFYEQYF. The CDR3 nucleotides read TGTGCCAGCAGTGATTTTTACGAGCAGTACTTC.

This clonotype was detected ten times or more. The J gene is TRBJ2-1, the V gene TRBV7-9, with TRBD1 identical over 9 bases. V lost 3 bases and J lost 6; bases outside the gene matches: 3. This CDR3 comprises 14 residues. CDR1 is SEHNR and CDR2 is FQNEAQ in the germline V gene (reference sequence). The CDR3 bases are TGTGCCAGCAGCTTTTCGGGACAGGGCAATGAGCAGTTCTTC. Its translation: CASSFSGQGNEQFF.

This clonotype was recorded many times. The V call is TRBV12-3 or TRBV12-4, the J call TRBJ2-2, with TRBD1 matching 8 bases. The CDR3 totals 14 residues. V was clipped by 6 bases and J by 0 bases; unmatched bases: 0. In DNA form, the CDR3 reads TGTGCCAGCAGGGGACAGGCGAACACCGGGGAGCTGTTTTTT. This codes for CASRGQANTGELFF.

Of note for this clonotype: One end of the junction is discordant with germline, which a read error may explain. The chain employs TRBV5-1 and TRBJ2-2; TRBD2 is a possible D gene (6 bases). Germline CDR1 SGHRS, CDR2 YFSETQ. The CDR3 loop spans 16 amino acids. This CDR3 is CTSSLAGGKNTGELFF. DNA of the CDR3: TGCACCAGCAGCTTGGCTGGCGGGAAGAACACCGGGGAGCTGTTTTTT.